The following is a T cell receptor beta chain sequence with its context. This clonotype was counted at least ten times. The antigen it binds to is not known. No base quality information exists; no much larger clone differs at one position. For repertoire sequencing, TCR beta CDR3 regions were amplified from RNA transcripts. HTBI primers and the Qiagen OneStep RT-PCR kit were used in a first-round RT-PCR, which was followed by a second-round multiplex PCR, size selection and purification. Libraries were sequenced paired-end with 100 bp reads on an Illumina HiSeq2000. Processing in the source paper ran as follows. Reads were processed with SOAPnuke, discarding reads with adapters, uncalled bases, mean Phred below 15, or no exact constant-primer or identifier match. High-quality paired reads were merged with COPE v1.2.5. Each unique nucleotide sequence was treated as a clonotype, and MiTCR v1.1 was used to align the clonotypes to the IMGT TRB V, D and J references. The analysis was limited to V-J combinations with a frequency above 0.0001, which together covered 99.2% of repertoires. For each V-J combination, a TCR clonal expansion and chaos score was defined as F50 clonal expansion divided by the chaos observed in the TCRdist matrix. Welch's t-statistics and random forest were used to narrow the features down to more than 10 V-J combinations, which were then fed into a naive Bayes classifier. The Morisita-Horn index was used to measure how similar the thyroid and blood repertoires were. Starting from the raw public reads, TCRdb applied fastp trimming at Q25, assembled clones with MiXCR and retained in-frame beta chains. Rows with a matching CDR3 protein are joined into one entry that keeps the most common DNA and genes. V and J calls and clone size were set by TCRdb, not the authors. Recorded for this sample are 650,000 to 900,000 distinct CDR3 sequences; 35% to 50% of them occurred a single time. The ten most abundant clones make up 44% of the sample.

The entry originates in a study of Graves' ophthalmopathy and Graves' hyperthyroidism (dated by TCRdb to between 2018 and 2020). In terms of the full investigation: Peripheral blood was collected before any treatment was given, at the time of initial diagnosis. The study used signatures of the TCR beta repertoire to tell Graves' ophthalmopathy apart from Graves' hyperthyroidism and to predict which patients would progress to ophthalmopathy. In total, approximately 130 blood samples were TCR-sequenced: approximately 40 ophthalmopathy, approximately 80 hyperthyroidism and approximately 17 hyperthyroidism-to-ophthalmopathy patients. To explore V-J signatures that distinguish ophthalmopathy from hyperthyroidism, a discovery set of around 100 patients was enrolled, made up of roughly 41 with ophthalmopathy and 55 to 65 with stable hyperthyroidism. The independent validation cohort included some 19 hyperthyroidism patients plus 17 patients who later progressed from hyperthyroidism to ophthalmopathy. In about 6 hyperthyroidism patients, T-cell repertoires of thyroid tissue and blood were compared. After sampling, hyperthyroidism patients received methimazole starting at 30 mg daily, and ophthalmopathy patients received high-dose intravenous methylprednisolone.

Between the V and J ends, shortened by 5 bases and 0 bases respectively, the junction contains 10 bases. Spanning cysteine to phenylalanine, the CDR3 consists of 13 amino acids. The sequence is cut down to CDR3 DNA, 39 bases in frame from base 1. In the germline V gene (reference sequence), CDR1 corresponds to DFQATT and CDR2 to SNEGSKA. Ophthalmopathy patients had moderately to severely active disease, Clinical Activity Score of at least 3, NOSPECS grade of at least 4, and disease duration under 3 months. Anyone with other autoimmune diseases, uncontrolled infections, pregnancy or lactation was excluded from the study. Diagnosis relied on clinical symptoms, serum thyroxine, TRAb, thyroid ultrasound and orbital computed tomography. Ficoll-Paque density gradient centrifugation was used to isolate PBMCs from about 9 ml of fresh peripheral blood. Total RNA was extracted using Trizol reagent, and RNA quality was checked on an Agilent 2100 Bioanalyzer.

Study-level results and caveats: Most expanded thyroid clonotypes with a frequency above 0.001 also appeared in blood, which suggests that blood repertoires may reflect the immune response in the thyroid. In validation, the model predicted ophthalmopathy progression with about 70% sensitivity and 72.22% specificity; 12 predicted patients were CT-confirmed with GO in a median of 6.5 months. In cross-validation, the 13-signature model distinguished ophthalmopathy from stable hyperthyroidism with almost 90% sensitivity and around 81% specificity, and in the test set the corresponding values were about 80% and 75%. Sample size was not predetermined statistically, and investigators were not blinded to group allocation.

Sequenced: peripheral blood. The receptor's source is an adult man with Graves' ophthalmopathy. Here the chain combines TRBV20-1 and TRBJ1-2; the D gene is unclear. The DNA reads TGCAGTGCTGTCTTCACCACTAACTATGGCTACACCTTC. It translates to CSAVFTTNYGYTF.